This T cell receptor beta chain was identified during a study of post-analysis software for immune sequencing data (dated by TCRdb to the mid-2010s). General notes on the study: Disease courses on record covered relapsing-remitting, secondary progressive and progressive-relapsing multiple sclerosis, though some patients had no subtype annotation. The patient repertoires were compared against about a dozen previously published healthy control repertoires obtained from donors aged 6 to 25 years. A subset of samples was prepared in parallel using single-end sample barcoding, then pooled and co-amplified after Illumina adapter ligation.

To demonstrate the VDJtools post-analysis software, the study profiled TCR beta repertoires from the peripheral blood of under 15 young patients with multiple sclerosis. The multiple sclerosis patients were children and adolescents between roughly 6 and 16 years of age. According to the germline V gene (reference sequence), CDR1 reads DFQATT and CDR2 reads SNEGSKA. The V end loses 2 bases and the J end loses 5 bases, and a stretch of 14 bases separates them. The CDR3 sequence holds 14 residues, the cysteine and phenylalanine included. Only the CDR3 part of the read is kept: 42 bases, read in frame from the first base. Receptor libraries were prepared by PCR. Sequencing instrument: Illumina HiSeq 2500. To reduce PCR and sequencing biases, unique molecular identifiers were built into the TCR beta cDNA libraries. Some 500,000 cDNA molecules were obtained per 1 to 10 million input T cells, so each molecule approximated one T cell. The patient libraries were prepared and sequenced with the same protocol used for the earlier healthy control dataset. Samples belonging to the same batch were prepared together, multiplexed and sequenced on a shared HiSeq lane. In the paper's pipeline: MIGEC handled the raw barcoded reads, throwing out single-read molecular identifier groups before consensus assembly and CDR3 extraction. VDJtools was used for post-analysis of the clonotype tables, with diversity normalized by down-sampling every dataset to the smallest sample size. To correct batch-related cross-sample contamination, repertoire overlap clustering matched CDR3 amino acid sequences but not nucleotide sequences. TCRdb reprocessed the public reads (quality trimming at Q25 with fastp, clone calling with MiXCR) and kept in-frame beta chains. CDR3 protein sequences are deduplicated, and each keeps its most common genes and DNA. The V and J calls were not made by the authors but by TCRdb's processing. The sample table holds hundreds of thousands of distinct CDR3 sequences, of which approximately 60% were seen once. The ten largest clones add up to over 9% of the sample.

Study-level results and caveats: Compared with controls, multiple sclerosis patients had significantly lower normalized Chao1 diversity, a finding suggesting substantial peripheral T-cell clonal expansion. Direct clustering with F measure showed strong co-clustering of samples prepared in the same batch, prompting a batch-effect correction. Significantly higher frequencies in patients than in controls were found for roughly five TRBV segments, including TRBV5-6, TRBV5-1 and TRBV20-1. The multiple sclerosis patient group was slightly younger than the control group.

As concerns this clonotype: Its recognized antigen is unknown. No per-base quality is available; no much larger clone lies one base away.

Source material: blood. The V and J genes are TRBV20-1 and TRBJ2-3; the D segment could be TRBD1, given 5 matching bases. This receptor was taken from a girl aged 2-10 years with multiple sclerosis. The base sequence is TGCAGTGCTAGACGCCTCCAAGGGGTAGATACGCAGTATTTT. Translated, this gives CSARRLQGVDTQYF.